This T cell receptor beta chain emerged from a study of type 1 regulatory T cells (dated by TCRdb to the early 2020s). For the wider study: An in vitro protocol by which a Tr1-enriched, alloantigen-specific CD4 T cell product named T-allo10 was generated was characterized in the study. T-allo10 was under clinical evaluation in patients with hematological malignancies receiving allogeneic hematopoietic stem cell transplantation. Study-wide findings and limitations: Compared with non-Tr1 cells, Tr1 cells had a narrower TCR repertoire, and the study took this difference to reflect clonal expansion driven by alloantigen.

Inclusive of the bounding cysteine and phenylalanine, the CDR3 is 14 residues long. Of the read, only the CDR3 DNA is kept; its 42 bases are in frame from base 1. V gives up 3 bases and J gives up 6 bases, and the segment between their germline ends measures 14 bases. CDR1 is given as MNHEY and CDR2 as SMNVEV, both from the germline V gene (reference sequence). Sequencing took place on an Illumina MiSeq. Using fastp trimming at Q25 and MiXCR clonotype assembly, TCRdb reanalyzed the public sequencing data and kept in-frame beta chains. Rows with a matching CDR3 protein are joined into one entry that keeps the most common DNA and genes. The sample includes about 62,000 distinct CDR3 sequences, with roughly 60% observed a single time. The ten largest account for less than 2% of the sample. Note on this clonotype: This clone's antigen is unknown. No much larger clone is present one base from it, and per-base qualities are unavailable.

The source of this sequence is a human donor in good health. The sequencing sample was made of cultured non-Tr1 T cells, either the whole culture or a sorted T cell fraction (not recorded which). The cell subset or site tag for this specimen amounts to: non-Tr1 population from the T-allo10 product. In this chain, TRBV27 is recombined with TRBJ1-2, with the identity of the D gene unclear. The nucleotide sequence reads as follows: TGTGCCAGCAGTTTTCAGCCCCAGTACAATGGCTACACCTTC. It encodes CASSFQPQYNGYTF.